The rows below give T cell receptor beta chains drawn from one sample of a study of cytomegalovirus exposure and HLA in healthy donors. Produced via immunoSEQ multiplex PCR; TCRdb's table is partial and in-frame only. The sample records 120,000 to 150,000 clones, roughly 90% being singletons. Sample: PBMCs. The source is a young man in good health and CMV-seropositive. The CDR3 runs from the conserved cysteine through the conserved F or W. The D gene is left open where the match is weak. Size values are once, few and many counts, or a class for expanded clones, and some rows have none.

-,TRBJ2-3,TRBV6-5,-,CASSRAGADTQYF,TGTGCCAGCAGTCGGGCGGGGGCGGATACGCAGTATTTT
TRBD1,TRBJ2-1,TRBV30,-,CAWDRGTYNEQFF,TGTGCCTGGGACAGGGGGACCTACAATGAGCAGTTCTTC
TRBD1,TRBJ2-7,TRBV9,-,CASSGRDRAYEQYF,TGTGCCAGCAGCGGCCGGGACAGAGCCTACGAGCAGTACTTC
TRBD2,TRBJ2-3,TRBV9,-,CASSVAGGAPDTQYF,TGTGCCAGCAGCGTAGCCGGGGGGGCCCCAGATACGCAGTATTTT
-,TRBJ2-1,TRBV19,once,CASSRTDWYNEQFF,TGTGCCAGTAGTCGCACGGACTGGTACAATGAGCAGTTCTTC
-,TRBJ2-5,TRBV18,-,CASSPQGQETQYF,TGTGCCAGCTCACCTCAGGGGCAAGAGACCCAGTACTTC
-,TRBJ2-3,TRBV30,once,CAWSRTLTSTDTQYF,TGTGCCTGGAGCCGGACTCTAACGTCCACAGATACGCAGTATTTT
TRBD2,TRBJ2-3,TRBV11-3,-,CASTQTSKSDTQYF,TGTGCCAGCACCCAGACTAGCAAGAGTGATACGCAGTATTTT
-,TRBJ1-1,TRBV4-1,-,CASSPAGWLNTEAFF,TGCGCCAGCAGCCCGGCCGGGTGGCTGAACACTGAAGCTTTCTTT
TRBD1,TRBJ2-1,TRBV2,once,CASSGDRQNEQFF,TGTGCCAGCAGCGGGGACAGGCAGAATGAGCAGTTCTTC
TRBD2,TRBJ2-7,TRBV11-2,-,CASSLSGGSSSYEQYF,TGTGCCAGCAGCTTATCCGGGGGGTCATCCTCCTACGAGCAGTACTTC
-,TRBJ1-2,TRBV19,-,CASTPAGQIHGYTF,TGTGCCAGTACTCCAGCAGGCCAGATCCATGGCTACACCTTC
TRBD1,TRBJ2-6,TRBV2,-,CASTGESAGGLAGANVLTF,TGTGCCAGCACCGGGGAGAGCGCAGGGGGTCTGGCTGGGGCCAACGTCCTGACTTTC
TRBD1,TRBJ1-5,TRBV28,-,CATRQGQNQPQHF,TGTGCCACCCGACAGGGCCAGAATCAGCCCCAGCATTTT
TRBD1,TRBJ1-1,TRBV10-1,-,CASSYGQGLNTEAFF,TGCGCCAGCAGTTACGGACAGGGACTGAACACTGAAGCTTTCTTT
-,TRBJ1-1,TRBV28,once,CASKVGGANTEAFF,TGTGCCAGCAAAGTCGGCGGGGCGAACACTGAAGCTTTCTTT
-,TRBJ1-1,TRBV7-9,-,CASTTESKSGTEAFF,TGTGCCAGCACCACAGAGTCCAAAAGCGGCACTGAAGCTTTCTTT
-,TRBJ1-5,TRBV28,-,CASSLVWDSPYQPQHF,TGTGCCAGCAGTTTGGTCTGGGACTCCCCTTATCAGCCCCAGCATTTT
-,TRBJ2-7,TRBV5-1,once,CASSLGGEGIDEQYF,TGCGCCAGCAGCTTGGGGGGAGAGGGCATCGACGAGCAGTACTTC
TRBD2,TRBJ2-3,TRBV2,once,CASSGLARTDTQYF,TGTGCCAGCAGTGGACTAGCCCGCACAGATACGCAGTATTTT
-,TRBJ1-3,TRBV9,-,CASSVGKGERNTIYF,TGTGCCAGCAGCGTAGGGAAGGGGGAGCGAAACACCATATATTTT
-,TRBJ2-7,TRBV5-5,-,CASSLAQQSPYEQYF,TGTGCCAGCAGCTTGGCTCAACAGAGTCCCTACGAGCAGTACTTC
TRBD2,TRBJ2-3,TRBV7-3,-,CASSLRGGADTQYF,TGTGCCAGCAGCTTACGCGGGGGGGCAGATACGCAGTATTTT
TRBD2,TRBJ2-1,TRBV9,-,CASSPGGSSYNEQFF,TGTGCCAGCAGCCCCGGGGGGAGCTCCTACAATGAGCAGTTCTTC
-,TRBJ2-3,TRBV5-1,-,CASSLGAGSTDTQYF,TGCGCCAGCAGCTTGGGAGCGGGCAGCACAGATACGCAGTATTTT
-,TRBJ2-7,TRBV11-2,-,CASSLPPDSYEQYF,TGTGCCAGCAGCTTACCCCCGGACAGTTACGAGCAGTACTTC
TRBD2,TRBJ2-5,TRBV4-2,-,CASSRGTSGIQETQYF,TGTGCCAGCAGCCGAGGGACTAGCGGGATCCAAGAGACCCAGTACTTC
-,TRBJ1-6,TRBV28,-,CASSSLTVDNSPLHF,TGTGCCAGCAGTTCCCTGACAGTCGATAATTCACCCCTCCACTTT
-,TRBJ1-1,TRBV7-3,-,CASSLSNRAEAFF,TGTGCCAGCAGCTTATCGAACAGGGCTGAAGCTTTCTTT
-,TRBJ1-1,TRBV4-1,-,CASSHSTGSEAFF,TGCGCCAGCAGCCACTCGACGGGGAGTGAAGCTTTCTTT
TRBD1,TRBJ2-7,TRBV28,-,CASRGDRGRLYEQYF,TGTGCCAGCAGGGGGGACAGGGGGCGATTATACGAGCAGTACTTC
TRBD1,TRBJ1-6,TRBV6-6,few,CASSYGVGTGDSPLHF,TGTGCCAGCAGTTACGGGGTGGGGACAGGGGACTCACCCCTCCACTTT
TRBD1,TRBJ1-2,TRBV30,-,CASQTGYGYTF,TGTGCCTCTCAGACAGGGTATGGCTACACCTTC
-,TRBJ2-7,TRBV18,-,CASSRPGVSSEQYF,TGTGCCAGCTCACGTCCGGGAGTCTCCTCCGAGCAGTACTTC
TRBD1,TRBJ1-6,TRBV5-1,-,CASSYRDRDSPLHF,TGCGCCAGCAGCTACCGGGACAGGGACTCACCCCTCCACTTT
TRBD1,TRBJ1-2,TRBV19,-,CASSADLGQLYGYTF,TGTGCCAGTAGTGCCGACTTGGGACAGCTCTATGGCTACACCTTC
-,TRBJ2-7,TRBV2,-,CASSPGLEYEQYF,TGTGCCAGCAGTCCGGGACTCGAATACGAGCAGTACTTC
TRBD1,TRBJ2-1,TRBV12-5,-,CASGTSDRGFYNEQFF,TGTGCTAGTGGCACATCAGACAGGGGATTCTACAATGAGCAGTTCTTC
TRBD1,TRBJ1-1,TRBV4-1,once,CASSQTTGLAEAFF,TGCGCCAGCAGCCAAACGACAGGGTTGGCTGAAGCTTTCTTT
-,TRBJ1-2,TRBV18,few,CASSPPLEWDYGYTF,TGTGCCAGCTCACCCCCTCTAGAGTGGGACTATGGCTACACCTTC
-,TRBJ1-3,TRBV2,-,CASRASYPREGGNTIYF,TGTGCCAGCAGAGCCTCCTATCCTCGGGAGGGTGGAAACACCATATATTTT
TRBD2,TRBJ2-2,TRBV2,-,CASSTRTSGGNTGELFF,TGTGCCAGCAGTACCAGGACTAGCGGGGGTAACACCGGGGAGCTGTTTTTT
TRBD1,TRBJ1-3,TRBV19,-,CASSGRQGRNTIYF,TGTGCCAGTAGTGGGAGACAGGGAAGAAACACCATATATTTT
-,TRBJ1-2,TRBV21-1,-,CATSGQGAFANYGYTF,TGTGCCACCTCGGGACAGGGGGCTTTTGCTAACTATGGCTACACCTTC
-,TRBJ1-1,TRBV19,-,CASSVGVNTEAFF,TGTGCCAGTAGTGTCGGAGTTAACACTGAAGCTTTCTTT
-,TRBJ2-3,TRBV9,-,CASSVVADTQYF,TGTGCCAGCAGCGTCGTAGCGGATACGCAGTATTTT
-,TRBJ2-3,TRBV7-2,once,CASRRGGPGGTDTQYF,TGTGCCAGCAGACGAGGAGGGCCGGGAGGCACAGATACGCAGTATTTT
-,TRBJ2-3,TRBV5-1,once,CASSLGASPTDTQYF,TGCGCCAGCAGCTTGGGGGCCTCTCCCACAGATACGCAGTATTTT
TRBD1,TRBJ1-5,TRBV28,-,CASSIGTGYQPQHF,TGTGCCAGCAGTATAGGGACAGGTTATCAGCCCCAGCATTTT
-,TRBJ1-2,TRBV6-1,-,CASKRYYGYTF,TGTGCCAGCAAACGGTACTATGGCTACACCTTC
TRBD2,TRBJ2-1,TRBV5-6,-,CASGLASNEQFF,TGTGCCAGCGGACTAGCGAGTAATGAGCAGTTCTTC
-,TRBJ2-5,TRBV1,-,CTSSLGQVGGETQYF,TGCACCAGCAGCCTCGGACAGGTCGGTGGGGAGACCCAGTACTTC